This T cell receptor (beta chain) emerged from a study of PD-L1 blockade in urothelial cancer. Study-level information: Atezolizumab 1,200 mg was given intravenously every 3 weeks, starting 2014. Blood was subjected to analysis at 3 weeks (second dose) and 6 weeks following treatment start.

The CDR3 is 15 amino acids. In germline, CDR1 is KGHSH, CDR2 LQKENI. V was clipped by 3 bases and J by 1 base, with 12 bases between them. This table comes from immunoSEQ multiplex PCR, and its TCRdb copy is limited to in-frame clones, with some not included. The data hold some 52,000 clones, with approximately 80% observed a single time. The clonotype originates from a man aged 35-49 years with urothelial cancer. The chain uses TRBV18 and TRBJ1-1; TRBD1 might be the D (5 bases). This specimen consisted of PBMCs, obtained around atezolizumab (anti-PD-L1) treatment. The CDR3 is CASSPHPTGNTEAFF. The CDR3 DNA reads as TGTGCCAGCTCACCCCATCCTACAGGGAACACTGAAGCTTTCTTT.